The 27 T cell receptor beta chains given below trace back to one sample, sequenced in a study of regulatory T cells in long-lasting Graves disease. Sample time point: newly diagnosed GD, antithyroid drugs for less than 3 months. After RNA was extracted from PBMCs, the TCR library was made from it. Arm-PCR of CDR3 regions and iRepertoire HTBI primers were used to build TCR beta libraries. One entry per CDR3 protein results from TCRdb running MiXCR on the multiplex PCR reads. This sample has approximately 400,000 distinct CDR3 sequences, with just under 15% found just once. The data also belong to a second study, concerning T cells in Graves' hyperthyroidism and ophthalmopathy.

The input for sequencing was peripheral blood mononuclear cells (PBMCs), taken at new diagnosis, from a patient treated with antithyroid drugs. These receptors were taken from a woman aged 25 to 39 with Graves disease.

A few counts support this clonotype. The chain is built from TRBV29-1 and TRBJ2-1; 7 bases match TRBD2. The CDR3 consists of 12 residues. Germline V gene sequence: CDR1 SQVTM, CDR2 ANQGSEA. Germline trimming cut 5 bases from V and 14 bases from J; bases unmatched to any gene: 12. The CDR3 loop is CSVRTSETAEFF. The CDR3 region has the DNA TGCAGCGTTAGAACTAGCGAGACTGCGGAGTTCTTC.

This clonotype has more than one count but fewer than ten. This chain uses TRBV24-1 with TRBJ2-2; unclear D gene. The germline V gene encodes CDR1 KGHDR and CDR2 SFDVKD. This CDR3 comprises 15 residues. The V end lost 6 bases, the J end lost 0 bases, and 10 bases lay between the germline ends. The CDR3 nucleotides are TGTGCCACCAGTCACCGGGTTCCGAACACCGGGGAGCTGTTTTTT. Its translation is CATSHRVPNTGELFF.

This clonotype was counted many times. This chain links TRBV20-1 with TRBJ2-7; maybe TRBD1 (6 bases). Germline values: CDR1 DFQATT, CDR2 SNEGSKA (reference sequence). The CDR3 extends over 15 amino acids. Trimming took 2 bases from V and 6 from J, leaving 20 bases between them. For the CDR3, the DNA is TGCAGTGCTAGACCCTGGGCTAACCAGGGGTCCGAGCAGTACTTC. Its protein product is CSARPWANQGSEQYF.

This clonotype was seen many times. J is TRBJ2-7 and V is TRBV28; D remains unclear. CDR3 length equals 14 residues. The germline gives CDR1 MDHEN, CDR2 SYDVKM. V lost 3 bases and J 1 base, leaving 10 bases between the germline ends. Written as DNA, the CDR3 is TGTGCCAGCAGTTTTGAAGTCGAGTCCTACGAGCAGTACTTC. This gives the protein CASSFEVESYEQYF.

This clonotype has a count of ten or more. The rearrangement joins TRBV10-3 to TRBJ2-7, with D tentatively TRBD1 or TRBD2 (5 bases each). The CDR3 runs to 11 residues. V lost 4 bases to trimming and J lost 8 bases, with 9 bases between them. Germline V gene sequence: CDR1 ENHRY, CDR2 SYGVKD. CDR3 sequence: CAISVGDKQYF. The CDR3 region has the DNA TGTGCCATCAGTGTGGGGGATAAGCAGTACTTC.

This clonotype was detected many times. The chain is built from TRBV12-3 or TRBV12-4 and TRBJ1-5; D is unclear. Trimming left V 8 bases short and J 2 bases short, with 7 bases between. The CDR3 sequence is 12 residues long. The CDR3 nucleotides read TGTGCCAGCCAGTTTGGCAATCAGCCCCAGCATTTT. This gives the protein CASQFGNQPQHF.

This clonotype was counted many times. This chain links TRBV28 with TRBJ2-1, with D perhaps matching TRBD2 (6 bases). CDR1 and CDR2 from the germline V gene are MDHEN and SYDVKM. The length of the CDR3 is 13 residues. Trimming cost V 3 bases and J 6 bases, with 9 bases left between them. As DNA, the CDR3 is TGTGCCAGCAGTTTCGGAGGGCCCAATGAGCAGTTCTTC. This encodes CASSFGGPNEQFF.

The rearrangement links TRBV20-1 to TRBJ2-7; 7 bases line up with TRBD2. J was trimmed by 0 bases and V by 3 bases; bases with no gene match: 5. From germline, CDR1 is DFQATT and CDR2 SNEGSKA (reference sequence). This CDR3 region has 14 residues. The CDR3 sequence is CSARSPSGSYEQYF. CDR3 in DNA: TGCAGTGCTAGGAGCCCTAGCGGCTCCTACGAGCAGTACTTC.

There are many counts of this clonotype. The chain links TRBV30 to TRBJ2-7; D is uncertain. The CDR3 extends over 12 amino acids. Germline values: CDR1 GTSNPN, CDR2 SVGIG (reference sequence). With 4 bases removed from V and 2 bases from J, the gap between germline ends came to 9 bases. The CDR3 sequence is CAWTTGPYEQYF. CDR3 in DNA: TGTGCCTGGACCACCGGACCCTACGAGCAGTACTTC.

The V call is TRBV24-1, the J call TRBJ2-2, with 7 bases lining up with TRBD2. The CDR3 is 14 amino acids. The germline V gene encodes CDR1 KGHDR and CDR2 SFDVKD. The ends lost 7 bases at V and 3 bases at J; junction bases unmatched: 4. CDR3: CATSRLADTGELFF. The CDR3 nucleotides are TGTGCCACCAGCAGACTAGCTGACACCGGGGAGCTGTTTTTT.

In its sample, this clonotype was seen many times. V is TRBV2 and J is TRBJ2-5; D possibly corresponds to TRBD1 (6 bases). The germline V gene has CDR1 SNHLY and CDR2 FYNNEI. The CDR3 length is 15 residues. V gave up 6 bases and J gave up 0 bases, with 14 bases separating them. Here the CDR3 DNA reads TGTGCCAGCAGCGGTTTAGGACAGAACCAAGAGACCCAGTACTTC. It codes for CASSGLGQNQETQYF.

The chain combines TRBV20-1 with TRBJ2-5; the D gene could be TRBD1 or TRBD2 (5 bases each). Germline values: CDR1 DFQATT, CDR2 SNEGSKA (reference sequence). V was trimmed by 1 base and J by 7 bases, leaving 16 bases between them. The CDR3 spans 14 residues. The CDR3 spells CSARAQGTRGTQYF. CDR3 bases: TGCAGTGCTAGAGCGCAAGGGACCCGGGGGACCCAGTACTTC.

This clonotype was recorded at least ten times. The chain uses TRBV27 and TRBJ1-1; TRBD1 aligns across 7 bases. Germline V gene lookup returns CDR1 MNHEY and CDR2 SMNVEV (reference sequence). V was pared by 6 bases and J by 1 base, with 8 bases of the junction left unmatched. The CDR3 is made up of 15 amino acids. The CDR3 reads CASRTQGQWNTEAFF. CDR3 nucleotide sequence: TGTGCCAGCAGAACTCAGGGACAGTGGAACACTGAAGCTTTCTTT.

The gene calls are TRBV5-6 and TRBJ2-1; possibly TRBD2 for D (5 bases). Germline V gives CDR1 SGHDT, CDR2 YYEEEE. Trimming stripped 3 bases from V and 6 bases from J, with 19 bases between. The CDR3 contains 16 residues. The CDR3 spells CASSSIYLEVRNEQFF. The CDR3 DNA reads as TGTGCCAGCAGCTCAATCTACCTGGAGGTCCGCAATGAGCAGTTCTTC.

The rearrangement links TRBV6-1 to TRBJ1-1; D uncertain. Germline loops: CDR1 MNHNS, CDR2 SASEGT. The CDR3 runs 12 residues. V was clipped by 10 bases and J by 5 bases, with 14 bases between them. CDR3 DNA sequence: TGTGCCACCTATAACATGGGGACTGAAGCTTTCTTT. This encodes CATYNMGTEAFF.

This clonotype was counted at least ten times. V and J are TRBV7-9 and TRBJ2-7; D is perhaps TRBD1 (5 bases). The CDR3 contains 14 residues. In germline, CDR1 is SEHNR, CDR2 FQNEAQ (reference sequence). V gave up 1 base and J gave up 5 bases, with 12 bases separating them. The CDR3 loop is CASSLVSRADEQYF. The CDR3 nucleotides are TGTGCCAGCAGCTTAGTATCCAGGGCAGACGAGCAGTACTTC.

This clonotype was observed many times. The rearrangement joins TRBV6-2 or TRBV6-3 to TRBJ2-7, with D maybe TRBD2 (5 bases). V lost 0 bases to trimming and J lost 2 bases, with 14 bases between them. The CDR3 spans 16 residues. Germline CDR1 is MNHEY and CDR2 is SVGEGT. This CDR3 is CASSYSSGSGAYEQYF. CDR3 DNA: TGTGCCAGCAGTTACTCGAGCGGCTCCGGGGCCTACGAGCAGTACTTC.

The chain links TRBV20-1 to TRBJ2-7; no firm D call. The CDR3 is made up of 13 amino acids. Germline V gives CDR1 DFQATT, CDR2 SNEGSKA (reference sequence). V shed 5 bases and J shed 3 bases, with 14 bases lying between them. The CDR3 coding sequence is TGCAGTGCTCTGACGAGCGACAACTACGAGCAGTACTTC. As protein: CSALTSDNYEQYF.

The rearrangement links TRBV7-3 to TRBJ2-3, with TRBD2 identical over 7 bases. The CDR3 extends over 16 amino acids. CDR1 is SGHTA and CDR2 is FQGTGA in the germline V gene. After removal of 1 base from V and 2 bases from J, the junction contained 6 bases not matched to a gene. CDR3 in amino acids: CASSLRAGAPTDTQYF. The CDR3 nucleotides read TGTGCCAGCAGCTTAAGGGCGGGAGCCCCCACAGATACGCAGTATTTT.

This clonotype was picked up many times. J is TRBJ2-5 and V is TRBV11-2; 7 nucleotides line up with TRBD1. Trimming removed 1 base from V and 2 bases from J; junction bases left unmatched: 4. The CDR3 loop spans 15 amino acids. Germline CDR1 and CDR2: SGHAT and FQNNGV. CDR3: CASSLAPGQQETQYF. CDR3 DNA: TGTGCCAGCAGCTTAGCCCCGGGACAGCAAGAGACCCAGTACTTC. The variable domain in full, with the rest retrieved from reference TRBV11-2 and TRBJ2-5, is EAGVAQSPRYKIIEKRQSVAFWCNPISGHATLYWYQQILGQGPKLLIQFQNNGVVDDSQLPKDRFSAERLKGVDSTLKIQPAKLEDSAVYLCASSLAPGQQETQYFGPGTRLLVL.

This clonotype was seen more than once but under ten times. The V gene is TRBV30, the J gene TRBJ1-1; D perhaps matches TRBD1 (6 bases). This CDR3 comprises 16 residues. V was trimmed by 3 bases and J by 0 bases, leaving 17 bases between them. Germline loops: CDR1 GTSNPN, CDR2 SVGIG (reference sequence). The chain's CDR3 is CAWRGRDTLMNTEAFF. As DNA, the CDR3 is TGTGCCTGGAGGGGGCGGGACACCCTCATGAACACTGAAGCTTTCTTT.

A few counts support this clonotype. This chain uses TRBV5-6 with TRBJ2-7; D possibly corresponds to TRBD1 (6 bases). This CDR3 has 16 residues. The V end was cut by 4 bases, the J end by 2 bases, with 19 bases between. The germline gives CDR1 SGHDT, CDR2 YYEEEE. The DNA of the CDR3 is TGTGCCAGCAGCCCGCCCCCAGGGGACGGGGCCTACGAGCAGTACTTC. Protein: CASSPPPGDGAYEQYF.

The sample holds many counts of this clonotype. The gene calls are TRBV12-3 or TRBV12-4 and TRBJ2-7, with 7 bases fitting TRBD2. There are 14 residues in the CDR3. Trimming at V came to 7 bases and at J to 0 bases, leaving 6 bases not matched to a gene. The CDR3 spells CASTGTMRSYEQYF. The DNA for the CDR3 is TGTGCCAGCACGGGGACTATGCGCTCCTACGAGCAGTACTTC.

This clonotype was counted at least ten times. This chain joins TRBV7-2 and TRBJ1-1, with D maybe TRBD1 (5 bases). Between the trimmed V and J ends, which lost 5 bases and 1 base, there was a span of 23 bases. Germline CDR1 reads SGHTA; CDR2 reads FQGNSA. CDR3 length: 18 amino acids. DNA of the CDR3: TGTGCCAGCAGCACGACGCCGGGACCGACTTACTCGAACACTGAAGCTTTCTTT. Translated, it gives CASSTTPGPTYSNTEAFF.

Many counts were recorded for this clonotype. The chain employs TRBV30 and TRBJ1-5, with a tentative D call TRBD1 (5 bases). The CDR3 covers 14 residues. Trimming pared 2 bases from V and 5 bases from J, leaving 13 bases between. Germline-derived CDR1 and CDR2 are GTSNPN and SVGIG (reference sequence). The CDR3 protein is CAWSPGSSYQPQHF. The CDR3 DNA sequence: TGTGCCTGGAGTCCAGGGTCCTCGTATCAGCCCCAGCATTTT.

This clonotype has ten or more counts. The chain joins TRBV19 to TRBJ2-7, with D unresolved. Germline CDR1 is LNHDA and CDR2 is SQIVND (reference sequence). Trimming shortened V by 3 bases and J by 3 bases, and 6 bases separated the two germline ends. This CDR3 is built from 12 residues. For the CDR3, the DNA is TGTGCCAGTAGTATGGTCGGCTACGAGCAGTACTTC. As protein: CASSMVGYEQYF.

Worth noting for this clonotype: At one end the junction does not follow the germline gene, possibly because of a read error. This rearrangement joins TRBV20-1 to TRBJ2-7; a weak D match, TRBD2 (5 bases). The length of the CDR3 is 12 residues. Germline-derived CDR1 and CDR2 are DFQATT and SNEGSKA (reference sequence). This CDR3 reads CSATGVPYGQYF. The CDR3, as DNA: TGCAGTGCTACCGGGGTCCCCTACGGGCAGTACTTC.